This TCR beta chain is from a study of T cells after yellow fever vaccination. Germline lookup yields CDR1 LNHDA and CDR2 SQIVND (reference sequence). The CDR3 spans 17 residues. This clonotype was seen a few times. Its ends do not fully match the called genes, so a read error is possible. A single record per CDR3 protein comes from TCRdb applying MiXCR to the 5' RACE reads. Found here are more than 110,000 distinct CDR3 sequences, roughly 6.7% of them singletons; the top ten hold approximately 0.67%. The clonotype was recovered from a man younger than 45 who received the YFV17D yellow fever vaccine. Sample: CD4+ T cells sorted from PBMCs, taken 10 days after the yellow fever booster vaccination. The V call is TRBV19, the J call TRBJ2-1; tentative D call: TRBD1 (6 bases). The CDR3 sequence: CATGQSKKVHSNNEQFF. Here the CDR3 DNA reads TGTGCCACCGGACAGTCGAAAAAGGTCCACTCCAACAATGAGCAGTTCTTC.